This T cell receptor (beta chain) is from a study of Ad26.COV2.S vaccination and SARS-CoV-2 variants. The overall study: Ad26.COV2.S arm of COV1001 included the donor.

Data came from immunoSEQ multiplex PCR; TCRdb stores just in-frame clones and leaves some out. This table holds 250,000 or so clones, around 88% found once. General study points: Total responses of T cells may have been underestimated by the analyses of TCR breadth and depth.

This CDR3 region has 13 residues. The V end lost 6 bases, the J end lost 4 bases, and 13 bases lay between the germline ends. The V gene's germline CDR1 is SGHVS and CDR2 FQNEAQ. Described treatment: 15 to 20 received Ad26.COV2.S at low or high dose, single or two shots; about 5 received placebo; per-sample allocation not given. Sampling occurred on day 63 after the first vaccine or placebo injection. A word on this clone: Its antigen is currently unknown.

The sample consisted of peripheral blood, taken in a trial of Ad26.COV2.S vaccine versus placebo. The sequence was collected from a person aged 18-60 years who received the Ad26.COV2.S COVID-19 vaccine or a placebo. This sequence joins TRBV7-8 and TRBJ2-7, with D tentatively TRBD1 or TRBD2 (6 bases each). The CDR3 protein is CASRRRGEYEQYV. CDR3 coding DNA: TGTGCCAGCAGAAGGAGGGGGGAATACGAGCAGTACGTC.